One and the same sample provided the 5 T cell receptor beta chains below, sequenced in a study of tumor-infiltrating lymphocytes in primary liver carcinoma. A primer in the constant region served to generate TCR beta cDNA from 450 to 650 ng of total RNA. It was through three nested multiplex PCR rounds of slightly modified ARM-PCR that TCR beta libraries arose. TRBV1-TRBV30 forward primers paired with a C-beta reverse primer drove the first two PCR rounds, roughly 9 cycles each. One entry per CDR3 protein, called by TCRdb with MiXCR from the multiplex PCR reads. The repertoire includes 47,000 or so distinct CDR3 sequences, over 70% of them detected once, and roughly a quarter sits in the top ten. DNA and RNA were both co-extracted from 20-30 mg of bulk tissue that had not been sorted. Material for sequencing was liver tumor tissue from sampling region 3. Subset denoted: tumor region T3, left-lateral pole. These receptors were obtained from a man aged 35 to 55 with primary liver carcinoma and hepatitis B virus infection.

A note on this clonotype: Here the CDR3 omits its conserved ending phenylalanine or tryptophan, so a read error is the likely source. The DNA is left out, because the CDR3 cannot be placed on it with certainty; the CDR3 is given as TCRdb lists it. This sequence joins TRBV5-4 and TRBJ2-1; whether TRBD2, the table's D call, matches the DNA was not checked. The germline CDR1 and CDR2 sequences are SGHNT and YYREEE (reference sequence). The CDR3 is made up of 17 amino acids, end residues included. The CDR3 loop reads CASSLDQERGRAYEQSL.

This clonotype qualifies as medium-sized. This chain joins TRBV12-3 or TRBV12-4 and TRBJ2-7; 9 bases agree with TRBD1. The CDR3 extends over 16 amino acids. Trimming at V came to 1 base and at J to 4 bases, leaving 8 bases not matched to a gene. CDR3 region: CASSLGTGTGRYEQYF. The CDR3, as DNA: TGTGCCAGCAGTTTAGGAACCGGGACAGGGAGATACGAGCAGTACTTC.

Details on this clonotype: Lacking the conserved final phenylalanine or tryptophan, this CDR3 likely reflects a read error. The V call is TRBV10-3, the J call TRBJ2-5; the match to TRBD2 covers 10 bases. J was trimmed by 2 bases and V by 0 bases; bases with no gene match: 9. The CDR3 is 18 residues long. The germline V gene encodes CDR1 ENHRY and CDR2 SYGVKD. The CDR3 loop reads CAISESSSGRGWQETQYL. As DNA, the CDR3 is TGTGCCATCAGTGAGTCCTCAAGCGGGAGGGGATGGCAAGAGACCCAGTACTTA.

Comments on this clonotype: A single base separates this from a much larger clone, so it may be a read error. The chain links TRBV29-1 to TRBJ2-1, with D possibly being TRBD1 or TRBD2 (5 bases each). The CDR3 contains 12 residues. V shed 5 bases and J shed 5 bases, with 10 bases lying between them. Germline V lookup: CDR1 SQVTM, CDR2 ANQGSEA. In nucleotides, the CDR3 is TGCAGCGTTAACGGGGCAGACAATGAGCAGTTCTTC. Its protein product is CSVNGADNEQFF.

The CDR3 loop is CASNGDCNEQFF. DNA for the CDR3: TGTGCCAGTAATGGAGACTGCAATGAGCAGTTCTTC. The rearrangement uses TRBV12-3 or TRBV12-4 and TRBJ2-1; D unclear. CDR3 length: 12 residues. With 9 bases removed from V and 6 bases from J, the gap between germline ends came to 12 bases.